This T cell receptor beta chain came from a study of regulatory T cells in long-lasting Graves disease. Germline V gene data show CDR1 as SGHAT and CDR2 as FQNNGV. This CDR3 has 14 amino acids. V gave up 3 bases and J gave up 4 bases, with 12 bases separating them. This sample's time point: newly diagnosed GD, antithyroid drugs for less than 3 months. TCR sequences were obtained from RNA taken from PBMCs. The patients were enrolled through endocrinology in Xi'an, China. This clonotype was seen many times. Construction of TCR beta libraries relied on iRepertoire HTBI primers and on Arm-PCR targeting CDR3 regions. TCRdb re-analysed the multiplex PCR reads in MiXCR, keeping a single row per CDR3 protein. Of 350,000 to 550,000 distinct CDR3 sequences in the sample, 14% were seen once. These records were also assigned to another study, of T cells in Graves' hyperthyroidism and ophthalmopathy. This second report adds: The HTBI primer set drove a first-round RT-PCR of the TCR CDR3.

The clonotype comes from a woman in her forties or fifties with Graves disease. The material sequenced was peripheral blood mononuclear cells (PBMCs), taken at new diagnosis, from a patient treated with antithyroid drugs. The chain carries TRBV11-2 and TRBJ2-5, with D perhaps TRBD2 (6 bases). The CDR3 nucleotides are TGTGCCAGCAGCTTCTCGGGAGATAGAGAGACCCAGTACTTC. It specifies CASSFSGDRETQYF.